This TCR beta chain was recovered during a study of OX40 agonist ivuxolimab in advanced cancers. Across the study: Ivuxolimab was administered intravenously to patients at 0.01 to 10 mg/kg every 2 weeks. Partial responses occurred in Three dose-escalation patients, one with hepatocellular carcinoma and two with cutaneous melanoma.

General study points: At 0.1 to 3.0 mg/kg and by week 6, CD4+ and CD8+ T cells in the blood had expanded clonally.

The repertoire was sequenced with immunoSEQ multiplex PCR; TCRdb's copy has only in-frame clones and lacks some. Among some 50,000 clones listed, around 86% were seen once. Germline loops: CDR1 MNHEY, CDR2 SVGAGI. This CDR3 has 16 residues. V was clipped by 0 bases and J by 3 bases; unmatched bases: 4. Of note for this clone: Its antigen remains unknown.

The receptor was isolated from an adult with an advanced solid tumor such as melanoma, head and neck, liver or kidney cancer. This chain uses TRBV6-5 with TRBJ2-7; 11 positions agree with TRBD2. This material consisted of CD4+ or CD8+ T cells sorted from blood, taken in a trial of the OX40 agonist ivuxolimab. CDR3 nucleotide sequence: TGTGCCAGCAGTTACTCCACTAGCGGGAGAGGCTACGAGCAGTACTTC. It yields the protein CASSYSTSGRGYEQYF.